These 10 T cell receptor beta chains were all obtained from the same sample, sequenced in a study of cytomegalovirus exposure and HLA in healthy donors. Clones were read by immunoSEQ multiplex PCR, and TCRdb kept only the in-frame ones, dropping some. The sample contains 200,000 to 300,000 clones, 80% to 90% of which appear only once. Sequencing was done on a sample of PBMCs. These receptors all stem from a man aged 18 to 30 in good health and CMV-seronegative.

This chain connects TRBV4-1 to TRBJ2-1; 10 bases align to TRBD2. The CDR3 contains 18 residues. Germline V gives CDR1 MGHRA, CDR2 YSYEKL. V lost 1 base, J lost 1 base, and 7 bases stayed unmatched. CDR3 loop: CASSQGFEREGSYNEQFF. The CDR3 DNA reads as TGCGCCAGCAGCCAAGGGTTCGAGCGGGAGGGATCCTACAATGAGCAGTTCTTC.

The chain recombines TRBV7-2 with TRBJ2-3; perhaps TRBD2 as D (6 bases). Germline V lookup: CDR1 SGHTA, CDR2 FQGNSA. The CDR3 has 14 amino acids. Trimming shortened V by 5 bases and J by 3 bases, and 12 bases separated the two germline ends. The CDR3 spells CASSKTRGTDTQYF. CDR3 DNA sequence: TGTGCCAGCAGCAAGACTAGGGGTACAGATACGCAGTATTTT.

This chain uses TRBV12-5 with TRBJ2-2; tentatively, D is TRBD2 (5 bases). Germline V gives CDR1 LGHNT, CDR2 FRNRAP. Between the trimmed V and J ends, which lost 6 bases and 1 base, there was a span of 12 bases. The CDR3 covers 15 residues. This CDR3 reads CASGPKRENTGELFF. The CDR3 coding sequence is TGTGCTAGTGGCCCAAAACGGGAGAACACCGGGGAGCTGTTTTTT.

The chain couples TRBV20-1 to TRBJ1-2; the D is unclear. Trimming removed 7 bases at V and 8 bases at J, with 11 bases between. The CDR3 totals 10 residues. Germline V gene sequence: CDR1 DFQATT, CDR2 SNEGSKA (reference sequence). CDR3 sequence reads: CSVLEYGYTF. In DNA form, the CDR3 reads TGCAGTGTTCTAGAGTACGGCTACACCTTC.

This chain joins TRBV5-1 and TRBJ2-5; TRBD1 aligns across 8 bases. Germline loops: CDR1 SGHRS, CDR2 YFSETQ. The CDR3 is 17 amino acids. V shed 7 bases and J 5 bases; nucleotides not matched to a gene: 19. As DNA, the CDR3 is TGCGCCAGCTTTGAGGAACCAGGGGGCATCTGGTCGGAGACCCAGTACTTC. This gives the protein CASFEEPGGIWSETQYF.

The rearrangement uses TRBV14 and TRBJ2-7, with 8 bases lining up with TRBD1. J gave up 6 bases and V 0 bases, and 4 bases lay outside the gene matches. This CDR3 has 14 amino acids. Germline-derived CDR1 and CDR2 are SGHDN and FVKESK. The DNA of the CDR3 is TGTGCCAGCAGCCAAGAGACAGGGGTGGGCGAGCAGTACTTC. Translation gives CASSQETGVGEQYF.

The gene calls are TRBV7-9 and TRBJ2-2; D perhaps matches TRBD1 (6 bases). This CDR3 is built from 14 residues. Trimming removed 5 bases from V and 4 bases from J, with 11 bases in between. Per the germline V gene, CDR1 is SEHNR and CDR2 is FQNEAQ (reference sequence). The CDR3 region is CASSPDRATGELFF. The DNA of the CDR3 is TGTGCCAGCAGCCCGGACAGAGCCACCGGGGAGCTGTTTTTT. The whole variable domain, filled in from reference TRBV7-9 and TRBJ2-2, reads DTGVSQNPRHKITKRGQNVTFRCDPISEHNRLYWYRQTLGQGPEFLTYFQNEAQLEKSRLLSDRFSAERPKGSFSTLEIQRTEQGDSAMYLCASSPDRATGELFFGEGSRLTVL.

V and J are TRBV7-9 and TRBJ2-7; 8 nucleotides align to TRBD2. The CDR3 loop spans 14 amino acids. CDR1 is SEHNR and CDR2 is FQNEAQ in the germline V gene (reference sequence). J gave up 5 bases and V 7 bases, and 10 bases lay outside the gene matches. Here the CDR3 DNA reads TGTGCCAGCATCCGAACGGGGGGGCACGACGAGCAGTACTTC. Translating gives CASIRTGGHDEQYF.

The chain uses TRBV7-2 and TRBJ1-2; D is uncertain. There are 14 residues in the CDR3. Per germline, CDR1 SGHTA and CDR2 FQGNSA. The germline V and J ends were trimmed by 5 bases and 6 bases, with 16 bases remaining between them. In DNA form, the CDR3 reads TGTGCCAGCAGCCCGTACGGGGTTAGCGATGGCTACACCTTC. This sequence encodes CASSPYGVSDGYTF.

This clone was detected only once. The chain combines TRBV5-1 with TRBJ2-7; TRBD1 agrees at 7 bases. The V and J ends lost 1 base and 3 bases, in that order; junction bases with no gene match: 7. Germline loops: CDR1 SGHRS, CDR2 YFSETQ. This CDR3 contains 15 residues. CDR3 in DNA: TGCGCCAGCAGCTTGTCGGGGACAGACCTCTACGAGCAGTACTTC. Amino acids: CASSLSGTDLYEQYF.